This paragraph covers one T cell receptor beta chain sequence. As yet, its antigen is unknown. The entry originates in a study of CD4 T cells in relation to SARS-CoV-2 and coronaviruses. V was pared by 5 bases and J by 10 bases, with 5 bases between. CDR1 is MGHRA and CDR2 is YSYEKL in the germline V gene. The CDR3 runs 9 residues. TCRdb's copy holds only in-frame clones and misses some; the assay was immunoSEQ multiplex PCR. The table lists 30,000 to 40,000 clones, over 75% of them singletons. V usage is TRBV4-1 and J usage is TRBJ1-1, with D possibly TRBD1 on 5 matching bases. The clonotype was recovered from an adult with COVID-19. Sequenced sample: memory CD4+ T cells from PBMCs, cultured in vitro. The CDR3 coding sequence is TGCGCCAGCAGCAGGGGAGCTTTCTTT. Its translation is CASSRGAFF.